This entry concerns a single TCR beta chain. Its antigen is not identified. The data derive from a study of T-cell memory formation after mild COVID-19. The overall study: TCR clusters largely stayed donor specific. The study, taken as a whole, reports: Most CD4+ clones that shrank were in CM and EM, while CD8+ ones turned up in EMRA. There was a balanced CD4/CD8 profile in clones contracting day 15 to 85, and later expanders leaned CD4+. Nothing confirmed that second-wave clones peaking on day 37 were specific for SARS-CoV-2.

One entry per CDR3 protein, called by TCRdb with MiXCR from the 5' RACE reads. The sample contains some 250,000 distinct CDR3 sequences, around a tenth of which appear only once. The receptor was derived from a young man who had mild COVID-19 (a few samples of this study predate the infection). Cell type and time point are not known. Sequenced material: PBMCs or a T cell subset sorted from them (not recorded which).

The CDR3 region is CATSDRQTDTQYF. DNA of the CDR3: TGTGCCACCAGTGATCGACAAACAGATACGCAGTATTTT. The chain employs TRBV24-1 and TRBJ2-3; unclear D gene. Per germline, CDR1 KGHDR and CDR2 SFDVKD. Trimming stripped 3 bases from V and 3 bases from J, with 6 bases between. The CDR3 extends over 13 amino acids.